Presented here are 5 T cell receptor beta chains from one specimen sequenced in a study of cytomegalovirus exposure and HLA in healthy donors. It was with 60 Vbeta and 13 Jbeta primers that the PCR ran. Repertoires were generated with immunoSEQ multiplex PCR, while TCRdb's copy carries only in-frame clones and drops some. The sample carries approximately 160,000 clones, 81% recorded once. Sequencing was done on a sample of PBMCs. These receptors all come from a man in his fifties or sixties in good health and CMV-seropositive.

The chain employs TRBV28 and TRBJ1-1, with 7 bases aligning to TRBD1. The V gene's germline CDR1 is MDHEN and CDR2 SYDVKM. CDR3 size: 16 residues. Trimming cost V 6 bases and J 5 bases; bases outside gene matches: 15. CDR3 protein: CASRPLVGGARTEAFF. In nucleotides, the CDR3 is TGTGCCAGCAGGCCACTCGTAGGGGGCGCGAGAACTGAAGCTTTCTTT.

CDR3 protein: CASSPTPTGIYGYTF. The CDR3 DNA follows: TGTGCCAGCAGCCCAACCCCCACAGGGATCTATGGCTACACCTTC. This chain links TRBV6-5 with TRBJ1-2; TRBD1 is a possible D gene (6 bases). From germline, CDR1 is MNHEY and CDR2 SVGAGI. V lost 6 bases and J lost 4, with 18 bases in between. This CDR3 is 15 amino acids long.

This clone was counted between two and nine times. V and J are TRBV5-1 and TRBJ1-2; 8 bases line up with TRBD1. The CDR3 is 18 residues long. J was trimmed by 1 base and V by 4 bases; bases with no gene match: 15. Germline V lookup: CDR1 SGHRS, CDR2 YFSETQ. The CDR3 nucleotides are TGCGCCAGCAGCCCGGGGACAGGCCTCCCCTGGGGTAACTATGGCTACACCTTC. This gives the protein CASSPGTGLPWGNYGYTF.

CDR3 DNA: TGCGCCAGCACCACGCACAGGGCTGCTGAAGCTTTCTTT. Protein product: CASTTHRAAEAFF. The gene calls are TRBV5-1 and TRBJ1-1; D is perhaps TRBD1 (6 bases). Germline values: CDR1 SGHRS, CDR2 YFSETQ. Trimming stripped 6 bases from V and 6 bases from J, with 15 bases between. CDR3 length: 13 amino acids. Complete variable domain (other parts from reference TRBV5-1 and TRBJ1-1): KAGVTQTPRYLIKTRGQQVTLSCSPISGHRSVSWYQQTPGQGLQFLFEYFSETQRNKGNFPGRFSGRQFSNSRSEMNVSTLELGDSALYLCASTTHRAAEAFFGQGTRLTVV.

The chain combines TRBV25-1 with TRBJ2-7, with D possibly TRBD2 on 6 matching bases. Germline V lookup: CDR1 MGHDK, CDR2 SYGVNS. The ends were cut back, 6 bases at V and 1 base at J, with 10 bases in the middle. The CDR3 totals 13 residues. The CDR3 nucleotides are TGTGCCAGCAGGCCCGCGGGATCCTACGAGCAGTACTTC. Protein product: CASRPAGSYEQYF.